This T cell receptor beta chain stems from a study of cytotoxic CD8 clonotypes in ibrutinib-treated CLL. Turning to the study itself: Response samples were obtained once patients had received a median about 12 months of treatment, range 6 to 36.

Trimming removed 8 bases from V and 8 bases from J, with 12 bases in between. This CDR3 is 11 amino acids long. The germline gives CDR1 SNHLY, CDR2 FYNNEI. Broader study findings: Clonality went up at ibrutinib response and then declined back toward baseline at progression.

There are a few counts of this clone. The antigen is unknown. TCRdb keeps only in-frame clones here, not all; method: immunoSEQ multiplex PCR. The data hold 200,000 to 250,000 clones, with just under 80% observed a single time. The V call is TRBV2, the J call TRBJ1-2; D is unresolved. The source is a human donor with chronic lymphocytic leukemia. This sample comprised PBMCs, obtained after 12 months of ibrutinib treatment. As DNA, the CDR3 is TGTGCCAGCTTTTCGGGTGAAGGCTACACCTTC. Encoded protein: CASFSGEGYTF.